This T cell receptor beta chain came from a study of PD-1 blockade in classical Hodgkin lymphoma. Study in general: Patients in the cohort were put on intravenous nivolumab, 3 mg/kg every 2 weeks. Regarding the study as a whole: Newly diagnosed patients and complete responders had comparable diversity at baseline. Reports indicated that newly diagnosed patients had lower baseline TCR diversity than healthy donors did.

Measured with immunoSEQ multiplex PCR; TCRdb has only the in-frame clones, and not every one. Here the sample spans over 35,000 clones, 80% to 90% being singletons. Concerning this clone: Its antigen is as yet unknown.

All patients experienced relapse after autologous stem cell transplantation, and brentuximab vedotin exposure was variable. When best responses were assessed, they were complete response, partial response or progressive disease. From germline, CDR1 is MNHEY and CDR2 SVGAGI. The V segment lost 6 bases and the J segment 5 bases; nucleotides outside the gene matches: 12. The CDR3 extends over 15 amino acids. The V gene is TRBV6-5, the J gene TRBJ1-2, with 7 bases lining up with TRBD1. Sequenced material: peripheral blood mononuclear cells (PBMCs), taken at baseline. The receptor was derived from a human donor with classical Hodgkin lymphoma. Here the CDR3 reads CASRPGAGGDYGYTF. The CDR3 DNA follows: TGTGCCAGCAGGCCTGGGGCAGGGGGGGATTATGGCTACACCTTC.